These T cell receptor beta chains were read from a single sample in a study of monozygotic twins with inflammatory bowel disease. No DNA is given; TCRdb re-called the 5' RACE reads and lists each CDR3 protein once. The repertoire shows 400,000 to 500,000 distinct CDR3 sequences; the top ten hold less than 2.5%. What was sequenced was blood. These receptors came from a human donor with ulcerative colitis or Crohn's disease, or a healthy co-twin of an affected twin (not recorded which). Both conserved end residues are part of each CDR3.

j_gene: TRBJ2-2
v_gene: TRBV5-4
CDR3aa: CASSLSPSGGHDGELFF

j_gene: TRBJ1-1
v_gene: TRBV7-9
CDR3aa: CASRAEGRPHTEAFF

j_gene: TRBJ2-1
v_gene: TRBV7-2
CDR3aa: CASSPPVAGNEQFF

j_gene: TRBJ2-3
v_gene: TRBV20-1
CDR3aa: CSARIRADTQYF

j_gene: TRBJ1-4
v_gene: TRBV12-3/TRBV12-4
CDR3aa: CANSLSHRAGEKLFF

j_gene: TRBJ2-3
v_gene: TRBV5-1
CDR3aa: CASSYRDRSTDTQYF

j_gene: TRBJ2-3
v_gene: TRBV7-6
CDR3aa: CASSFLRERDTQYF

j_gene: TRBJ2-2
v_gene: TRBV5-1
CDR3aa: CASSLAQTGRITGELFF

j_gene: TRBJ1-1
v_gene: TRBV5-5
CDR3aa: CASSLEQGLSEAFF

j_gene: TRBJ1-1
v_gene: TRBV7-8
CDR3aa: CASSSMTASGTTEAFF

j_gene: TRBJ1-1
v_gene: TRBV7-9
CDR3aa: CASSLPPGRGETEAFF

j_gene: TRBJ1-2
v_gene: TRBV15
CDR3aa: CATSRGVLPYGYTF

j_gene: TRBJ1-2
v_gene: TRBV5-5
CDR3aa: CASSFTGQDNYGYTF